This T cell receptor beta chain comes out of a study of blood T cell repertoires in COVID-19. In the study overall: The study drew acute and convalescent COVID-19 samples from the United States, Italy and Spain.

The protocol was immunoSEQ multiplex PCR, while the TCRdb copy is restricted to in-frame clones and leaves out a portion. Of approximately 220,000 clones listed, around 84% are singletons. The CDR3 spans 15 residues. In germline, CDR1 is SGDLS, CDR2 YYNGEE. J was trimmed by 2 bases and V by 0 bases; bases with no gene match: 4. Sequencing was done on a sample of PBMCs or T cells enriched from blood (not recorded which). The TCR sequence derives from a woman in her thirties or forties who had recovered from COVID-19. This chain connects TRBV9 to TRBJ1-2; 7 bases agree with TRBD1. CDR3 in amino acids: CASSVEIGGNYGYTF. The DNA for the CDR3 is TGTGCCAGCAGCGTAGAGATAGGGGGCAACTATGGCTACACCTTC.